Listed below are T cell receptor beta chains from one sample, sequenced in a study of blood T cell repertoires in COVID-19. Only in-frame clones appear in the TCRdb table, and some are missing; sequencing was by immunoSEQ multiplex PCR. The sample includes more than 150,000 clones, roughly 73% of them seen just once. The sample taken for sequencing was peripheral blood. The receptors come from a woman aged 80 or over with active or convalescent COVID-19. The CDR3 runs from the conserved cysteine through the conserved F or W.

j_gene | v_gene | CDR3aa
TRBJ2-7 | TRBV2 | CASSVPGLKNSYEQYF
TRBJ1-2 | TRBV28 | CASSPAGTGGYGYTF
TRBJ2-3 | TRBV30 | CAWSGESTDTQYF
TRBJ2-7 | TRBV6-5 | CASSRRVHYEQYF
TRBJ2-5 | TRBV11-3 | CASSTAGTGQQETQYF
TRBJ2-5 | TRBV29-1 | CSSYGTSVQTQYF
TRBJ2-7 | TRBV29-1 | CSVEAGSSEQYF
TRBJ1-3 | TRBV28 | CASSLGRRWTRGGNTIYF
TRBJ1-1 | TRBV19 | CASSIDSHMNTEAFF
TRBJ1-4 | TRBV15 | CATSTRQGFEKLFF
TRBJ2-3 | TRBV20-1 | CSASFGSGVITDTQYF
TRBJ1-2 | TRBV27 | CASRSRVSTYGYTF
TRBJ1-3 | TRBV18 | CASSPMSSGNTIYF
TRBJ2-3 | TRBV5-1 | CASSLEPSGGRDTQYF
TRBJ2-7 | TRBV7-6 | CASSLSRGTSYEQYF
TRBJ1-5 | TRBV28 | CASSSGGYSNQPQHF